Presented here are 21 T cell receptor beta chains from one specimen sequenced in a study of T cells in Graves' hyperthyroidism and ophthalmopathy. TCR beta CDR3 sequences were amplified from RNA transcripts. First-round RT-PCR with HTBI primers amplified the TCR CDR3 region. One entry per CDR3 protein results from TCRdb running MiXCR on the multiplex PCR reads. The repertoire holds about 480,000 distinct CDR3 sequences, around 14% seen once, with 15% to 20% in the top ten. The sequencing sample was made of blood. These receptors all come from a woman aged 18-30 years with Graves' hyperthyroidism.

The CDR3 is CASSELAGVPPEQYF. The CDR3 nucleotides are TGTGCCAGCAGCGAACTAGCGGGAGTGCCCCCGGAGCAGTACTTC. This chain connects TRBV13 to TRBJ2-7; TRBD2 aligns across 11 bases. Germline-derived CDR1 and CDR2 are PRHDT and FYEKMQ (reference sequence). V lost 5 bases and J lost 7; bases outside the gene matches: 10. The CDR3 length is 15 residues.

The table lists this clonotype with many counts. The chain combines TRBV20-1 with TRBJ2-1, with D possibly matching TRBD1 (5 bases). This CDR3 contains 14 residues. The V gene lost 0 bases and the J gene lost 9 bases, with 15 bases spanning the gap. Per germline, CDR1 DFQATT and CDR2 SNEGSKA (reference sequence). CDR3 loop: CSARDLSRGFEQFF. As DNA, the CDR3 is TGCAGTGCTAGAGATTTATCAAGGGGATTTGAGCAGTTCTTC.

This clonotype was found many times. The chain joins TRBV20-1 to TRBJ1-4; 10 positions agree with TRBD1. Germline trimming cut 4 bases from V and 6 bases from J; bases unmatched to any gene: 5. CDR1 is DFQATT, CDR2 SNEGSKA, per germline (reference sequence). The CDR3 sequence is 14 residues long. CDR3 nucleotides: TGCAGTGCTAAGACAGGGGGCGCGGATGAAAAACTGTTTTTT. Residues: CSAKTGGADEKLFF.

The rearrangement joins TRBV9 to TRBJ2-1; 12 positions match TRBD2. Germline trimming cut 3 bases from V and 10 bases from J; bases unmatched to any gene: 8. Germline loops: CDR1 SGDLS, CDR2 YYNGEE. The CDR3 has 15 amino acids. The chain's CDR3 is CASSDLAGGNWEQFF. DNA for the CDR3: TGTGCCAGCAGCGACCTAGCGGGAGGGAACTGGGAGCAGTTCTTC.

The table lists this clonotype with many counts. This rearrangement joins TRBV20-1 to TRBJ2-1; 10 nucleotides line up with TRBD2. The germline gives CDR1 DFQATT, CDR2 SNEGSKA (reference sequence). The CDR3 is made up of 18 amino acids. V trimming: 5 bases; J trimming: 0 bases; junction bases outside the gene matches: 13. The DNA for the CDR3 is TGCAGTGCTCCTAGCGGGAGTTCAAGTTGGAGCTCCTACAATGAGCAGTTCTTC. Translated: CSAPSGSSSWSSYNEQFF.

This clonotype was counted a few times. It may be a read error: a sequence one base away is much more abundant. This chain connects TRBV12-3 or TRBV12-4 to TRBJ2-3; D perhaps matches TRBD2 (6 bases). The CDR3 has 14 amino acids. V was trimmed by 4 bases and J by 5 bases, leaving 13 bases between them. The CDR3 region has the DNA TGTGCCAGCAGTTCTGGGGGGACCATAGATACGCAGTATTTT. Translating it yields CASSSGGTIDTQYF.

This sequence joins TRBV6-4 and TRBJ2-7; 11 bases align to TRBD2. CDR3 length equals 14 residues. Trimming took 5 bases from V and 5 from J; bases not matched to a gene: 5. The germline V gene encodes CDR1 MRHNA and CDR2 SNTAGT. CDR3 region: CASSYSGRAHEQYF. The CDR3, as DNA: TGTGCCAGCAGTTATAGCGGGAGGGCCCACGAGCAGTACTTC.

This clonotype appeared a few times. J is TRBJ2-7 and V is TRBV7-2; D is tentatively TRBD1 or TRBD2 (5 bases each). This CDR3 comprises 15 residues. V lost 4 bases to trimming and J lost 3 bases, with 16 bases between them. CDR1 and CDR2 (germline): SGHTA, FQGNSA. For the CDR3, the DNA is TGTGCCAGCAGCTCGGGACGGGGCGCCGTCTACGAGCAGTACTTC. Translating it yields CASSSGRGAVYEQYF.

This clonotype was recorded many times. The genes are TRBV14 and TRBJ2-1; possibly TRBD1 or TRBD2 for D (5 bases each). This CDR3 spans 17 amino acids. V shed 2 bases and J shed 0 bases, with 14 bases lying between them. Germline V lookup: CDR1 SGHDN, CDR2 FVKESK. In DNA, the CDR3 is TGTGCCAGCAGCCAAACCGGGGACCCCTCCTCCTACAATGAGCAGTTCTTC. Amino acid sequence: CASSQTGDPSSYNEQFF.

The chain couples TRBV20-1 to TRBJ1-6; D possibly corresponds to TRBD1 (6 bases). The CDR3 has 19 amino acids. Germline-derived CDR1 and CDR2 are DFQATT and SNEGSKA (reference sequence). V lost 0 bases and J 4 bases, leaving 22 bases between the germline ends. This CDR3 reads CSAREPRGGARSYNSPLHF. The CDR3 DNA reads as TGCAGTGCTAGAGAACCCCGGGGGGGGGCGAGATCATATAATTCACCCCTCCACTTT.

The chain is built from TRBV5-1 and TRBJ2-2; TRBD1 is a possible D gene (6 bases). The CDR3 has 14 amino acids. The V and J ends lost 2 bases and 6 bases respectively, with 11 bases between them. Germline CDR1 SGHRS, CDR2 YFSETQ. The CDR3 nucleotides are TGCGCCAGCAGCTTTGGACAGATCGCCGGGGAGCTGTTTTTT. Its translation: CASSFGQIAGELFF.

This clonotype was seen many times. The chain recombines TRBV3-1 with TRBJ1-1, with D unclear. CDR3 length equals 15 residues. Germline V gene sequence: CDR1 LGHDT, CDR2 YNNKEL (reference sequence). Trimming took off 1 base at V and 4 bases at J, with 13 bases between the two ends. The CDR3: CASSQGSTGSTEAFF. CDR3 DNA sequence: TGTGCCAGCAGCCAAGGGTCGACGGGGAGCACTGAAGCTTTCTTT.

This clonotype was seen many times. The V and J genes are TRBV24-1 and TRBJ1-2; TRBD1 matches at 7 bases. From germline, CDR1 is KGHDR and CDR2 SFDVKD. This CDR3 contains 14 residues. V dropped 3 bases and J dropped 7; count of bases not matched to a gene: 7. This chain's CDR3 is CATSDQQGLRGYTF. The DNA for the CDR3 is TGTGCCACCAGTGATCAACAGGGGTTGCGTGGCTACACCTTC.

This clonotype was seen ten or more times. The rearrangement uses TRBV27 and TRBJ1-5; maybe TRBD1 (5 bases). CDR3 length equals 17 residues. Looked up from germline, CDR1 is MNHEY and CDR2 is SMNVEV (reference sequence). V dropped 2 bases and J dropped 0 bases, with 14 bases sitting between them. CDR3 sequence reads: CASSLNGAGLSNQPQHF. The CDR3 DNA reads TGTGCCAGCAGTTTAAATGGCGCAGGGCTTAGCAATCAGCCCCAGCATTTT.

This clonotype was observed many times. The chain joins TRBV20-1 to TRBJ2-5, with D possibly called TRBD1 or TRBD2 (5 bases each). The CDR3 loop spans 15 amino acids. Trimming shortened V by 0 bases and J by 5 bases, and 16 bases separated the two germline ends. Germline CDR1 reads DFQATT; CDR2 reads SNEGSKA (reference sequence). CDR3 bases: TGCAGTGCTAGAGATTCGGCAGGGAGCAGGGAGACCCAGTACTTC. It encodes CSARDSAGSRETQYF.

This clonotype was detected only a few times. The V call is TRBV6-4, the J call TRBJ2-1, with 10 bases matching TRBD2. CDR1 MRHNA and CDR2 SNTAGT come from the germline V gene. The CDR3 is 14 amino acids. V lost 6 bases, J lost 8 bases, and 7 bases stayed unmatched. The CDR3 DNA reads as TGTGCCAGCAGACCGGGACTAGCGACCCATGAGCAGTTCTTC. This encodes CASRPGLATHEQFF.

At least ten counts were recorded for this clonotype. V gene TRBV7-2 combines with J gene TRBJ1-1, with D maybe TRBD1 (6 bases). Germline CDR1 reads SGHTA; CDR2 reads FQGNSA. CDR3 length: 14 amino acids. V was shortened by 5 bases and J by 5 bases, with 15 bases between the two germline ends. CDR3 in DNA: TGTGCCAGCAGCCCCGGAGACAGGAAAACTGAAGCTTTCTTT. It specifies CASSPGDRKTEAFF.

This clonotype was recorded many times. The chain employs TRBV10-3 and TRBJ1-1; 9 nucleotides agree with TRBD1. The CDR3 spans 14 residues. V lost 6 bases to trimming and J lost 1 base; unmatched junction nucleotides: 3. Germline V gives CDR1 ENHRY, CDR2 SYGVKD. The CDR3 region has the DNA TGTGCCATCAGGGGGACAGGGAGGAACACTGAAGCTTTCTTT. This codes for CAIRGTGRNTEAFF.

As regards this clonotype: One end of the junction does not line up with germline, which may come from a read error. The V and J genes are TRBV30 and TRBJ2-1; TRBD1 might be the D (7 bases). The CDR3 loop spans 11 amino acids. Germline V gene lookup returns CDR1 GTSNPN and CDR2 SVGIG (reference sequence). The CDR3 reads CAWSAGGRGIF. CDR3 coding DNA: TGTGCCTGGAGTGCCGGGGGCAGGGGGATCTTC.

The table lists this clonotype with a few counts. The chain combines TRBV7-9 with TRBJ2-5; TRBD2 agrees at 12 bases. Per germline, CDR1 SEHNR and CDR2 FQNEAQ (reference sequence). The length of the CDR3 is 16 residues. V shed 5 bases, J shed 5 bases, and the junction held 9 bases outside the gene matches. The chain's CDR3 is CASSPSSGRAGETQYF. As DNA, the CDR3 is TGTGCCAGCAGCCCCTCTAGCGGGAGGGCCGGGGAGACCCAGTACTTC. The full variable domain, with the rest looked up from reference TRBV7-9 and TRBJ2-5, is DTGVSQNPRHKITKRGQNVTFRCDPISEHNRLYWYRQTLGQGPEFLTYFQNEAQLEKSRLLSDRFSAERPKGSFSTLEIQRTEQGDSAMYLCASSPSSGRAGETQYFGPGTRLLVL.

In its sample, this clonotype was seen a few times. This may stem from a read error, because a much larger clone lies one nucleotide away. The gene calls are TRBV11-2 and TRBJ1-1, with 7 bases lining up with TRBD1. The CDR3 contains 18 residues. Germline CDR1 and CDR2: SGHAT and FQNNGV. This chain's CDR3 is CASSPFPETGSGNTGAFF. Written as DNA, the CDR3 is TGTGCCAGCAGCCCATTCCCTGAGACAGGGTCGGGGAACACTGGAGCTTTCTTT.